This note documents a single T cell receptor beta chain sequence. The germline gives CDR1 SGHTS, CDR2 YDEGEE. This CDR3 is built from 13 residues. V was clipped by 4 bases and J by 0 bases, with 5 bases between them. This sample was included in a study of blood T cell repertoires in COVID-19. On the study more broadly: Specimens from acute and convalescent COVID-19 originated in the United States, Italy and Spain. Sources were T cells, B-cell-depleted T cells, or PBMCs; the material itself was cDNA or gDNA.

Per the study methods: Researchers report that nucleated cell counts were estimated from reference gene primer amplification. Data came from immunoSEQ multiplex PCR; TCRdb stores just in-frame clones and leaves some out. V and J calls and clone size are copied from that table; D and trimming were computed from the DNA. This table has around 200,000 clones, about 86% appearing once. This clonotype was obtained from a woman aged 45-65 years with acute or convalescent COVID-19. V usage is TRBV5-8 and J usage is TRBJ1-3; D gene unclear. Sequenced input: peripheral blood. The DNA of the CDR3 is TGTGCCAGCAGCCGGGGCTCTGGAAACACCATATATTTT. Protein: CASSRGSGNTIYF. The entire variable domain, with the rest obtained from reference TRBV5-8 and TRBJ1-3, is as follows: EAGVTQSPTHLIKTRGQQATLRCSPISGHTSVYWYQQALGLGLQFLLWYDEGEERNRGNFPPRFSGRQFPNYSSELNVNALELEDSALYLCASSRGSGNTIYFGEGSWLTVV.